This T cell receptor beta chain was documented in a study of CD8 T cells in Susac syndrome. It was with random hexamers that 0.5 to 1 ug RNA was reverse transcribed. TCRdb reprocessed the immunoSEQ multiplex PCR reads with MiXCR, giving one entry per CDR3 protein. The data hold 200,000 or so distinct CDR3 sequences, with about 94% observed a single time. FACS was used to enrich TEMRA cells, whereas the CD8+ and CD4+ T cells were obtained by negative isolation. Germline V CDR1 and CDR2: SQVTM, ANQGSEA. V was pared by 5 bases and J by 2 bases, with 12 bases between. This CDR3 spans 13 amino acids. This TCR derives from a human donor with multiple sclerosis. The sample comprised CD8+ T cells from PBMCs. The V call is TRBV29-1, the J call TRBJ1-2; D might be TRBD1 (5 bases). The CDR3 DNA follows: TGCAGCGTTCCAACAGGAGACAACTATGGCTACACCTTC. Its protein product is CSVPTGDNYGYTF.